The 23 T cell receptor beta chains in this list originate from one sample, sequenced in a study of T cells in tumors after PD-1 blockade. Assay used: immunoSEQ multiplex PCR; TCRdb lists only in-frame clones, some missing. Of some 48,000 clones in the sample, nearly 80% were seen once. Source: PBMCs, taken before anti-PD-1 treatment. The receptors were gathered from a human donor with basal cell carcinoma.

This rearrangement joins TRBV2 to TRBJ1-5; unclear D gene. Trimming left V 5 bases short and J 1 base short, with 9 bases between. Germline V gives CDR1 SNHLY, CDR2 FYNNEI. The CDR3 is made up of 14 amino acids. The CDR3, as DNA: TGTGCCAGCAGTAGATCCGCGAGCAATCAGCCCCAGCATTTT. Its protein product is CASSRSASNQPQHF.

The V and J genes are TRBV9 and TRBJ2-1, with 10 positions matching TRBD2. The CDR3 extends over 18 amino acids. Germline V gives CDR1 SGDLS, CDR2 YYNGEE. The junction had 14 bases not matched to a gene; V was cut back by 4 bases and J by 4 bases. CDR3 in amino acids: CASSLTRGSAGGYNEQFF. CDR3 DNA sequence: TGTGCCAGCAGCCTCACCCGGGGCTCAGCGGGGGGGTACAATGAGCAGTTCTTC.

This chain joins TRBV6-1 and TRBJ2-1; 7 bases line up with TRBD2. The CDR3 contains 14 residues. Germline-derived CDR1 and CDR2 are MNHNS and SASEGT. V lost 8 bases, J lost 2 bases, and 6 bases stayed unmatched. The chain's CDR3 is CASRAGVPYNEQFF. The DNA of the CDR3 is TGTGCCAGCCGGGCGGGAGTTCCCTACAATGAGCAGTTCTTC.

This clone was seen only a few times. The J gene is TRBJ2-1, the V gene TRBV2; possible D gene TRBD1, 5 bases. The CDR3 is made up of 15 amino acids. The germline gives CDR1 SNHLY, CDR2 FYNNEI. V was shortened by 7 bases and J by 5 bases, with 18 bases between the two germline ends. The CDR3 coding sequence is TGTGCCAGCATCGGCTGGGGCGGAGCAAACAATGAGCAGTTCTTC. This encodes CASIGWGGANNEQFF.

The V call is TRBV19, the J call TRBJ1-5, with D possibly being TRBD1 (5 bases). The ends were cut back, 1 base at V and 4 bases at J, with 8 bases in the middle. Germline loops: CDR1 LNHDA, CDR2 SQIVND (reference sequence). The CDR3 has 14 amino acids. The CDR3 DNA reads TGTGCCAGTAGTATAGGACAGTCTAATCAGCCCCAGCATTTT. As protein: CASSIGQSNQPQHF.

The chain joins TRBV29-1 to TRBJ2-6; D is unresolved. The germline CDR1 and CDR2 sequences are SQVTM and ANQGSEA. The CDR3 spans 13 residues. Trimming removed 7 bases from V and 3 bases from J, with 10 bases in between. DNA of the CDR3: TGCAGCGCCCGGGTAGATGGGGCCAACGTCCTGACTTTC. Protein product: CSARVDGANVLTF. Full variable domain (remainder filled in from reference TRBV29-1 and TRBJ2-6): SAVISQKPSRDICQRGTSLTIQCQVDSQVTMMFWYRQQPGQSLTLIATANQGSEATYESGFVIDKFPISRPNLTFSTLTVSNMSPEDSSIYLCSARVDGANVLTFGAGSRLTVL.

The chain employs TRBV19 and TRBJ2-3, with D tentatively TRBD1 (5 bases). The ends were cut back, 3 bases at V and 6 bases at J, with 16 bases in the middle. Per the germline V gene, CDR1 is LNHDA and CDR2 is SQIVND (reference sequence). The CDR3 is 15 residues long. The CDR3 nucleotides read TGTGCCAGTAGTATGGGGCGGCTCGGCCTGGATACGCAGTATTTT. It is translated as CASSMGRLGLDTQYF.

In DNA, the CDR3 is TGTGCCACCGATAGGGACCGAAACACTGAAGCTTTCTTT. It translates to CATDRDRNTEAFF. The chain couples TRBV7-9 to TRBJ1-1, with D tentatively TRBD1 (5 bases). Germline assignment: CDR1 SEHNR and CDR2 FQNEAQ (reference sequence). V was trimmed by 10 bases and J by 2 bases, leaving 14 bases between them. The CDR3 contains 13 residues.

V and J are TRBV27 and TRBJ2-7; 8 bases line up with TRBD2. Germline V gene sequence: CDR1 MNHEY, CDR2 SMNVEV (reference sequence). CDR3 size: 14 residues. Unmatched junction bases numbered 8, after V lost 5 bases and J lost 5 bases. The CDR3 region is CASSPAGGPNEQYF. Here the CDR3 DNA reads TGTGCCAGCAGTCCGGCGGGAGGACCCAACGAGCAGTACTTC.

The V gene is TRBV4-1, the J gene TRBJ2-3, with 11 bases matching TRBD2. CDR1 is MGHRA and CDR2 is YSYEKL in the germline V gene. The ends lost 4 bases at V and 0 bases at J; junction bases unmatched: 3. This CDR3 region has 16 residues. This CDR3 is CASSRTSGSSTDTQYF. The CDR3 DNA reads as TGCGCCAGCAGCCGGACTAGCGGGTCTAGCACAGATACGCAGTATTTT.

The CDR3: CASSSVGKADTQYF. CDR3 nucleotides: TGCGCCAGCAGTAGCGTGGGGAAGGCAGATACGCAGTATTTT. The chain joins TRBV4-1 to TRBJ2-3; tentative D call: TRBD2 (5 bases). The CDR3 totals 14 residues. Germline loops: CDR1 MGHRA, CDR2 YSYEKL. V was cut by 6 bases and J by 4 bases, with 14 bases left in between.

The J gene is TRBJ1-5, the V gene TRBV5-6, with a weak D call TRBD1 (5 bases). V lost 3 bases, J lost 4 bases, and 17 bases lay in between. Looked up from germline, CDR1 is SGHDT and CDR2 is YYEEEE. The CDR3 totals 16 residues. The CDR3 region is CASSSGGWGPNQPQHF. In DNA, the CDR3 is TGTGCCAGCAGCTCCGGGGGGTGGGGTCCAAATCAGCCCCAGCATTTT.

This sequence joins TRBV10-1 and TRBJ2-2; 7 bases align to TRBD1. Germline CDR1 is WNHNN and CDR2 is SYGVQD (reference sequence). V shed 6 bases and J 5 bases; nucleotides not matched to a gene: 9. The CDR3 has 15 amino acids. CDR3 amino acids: CASSSGTAPTGELFF. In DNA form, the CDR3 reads TGCGCCAGCAGCTCCGGGACAGCACCAACCGGGGAGCTGTTTTTT.

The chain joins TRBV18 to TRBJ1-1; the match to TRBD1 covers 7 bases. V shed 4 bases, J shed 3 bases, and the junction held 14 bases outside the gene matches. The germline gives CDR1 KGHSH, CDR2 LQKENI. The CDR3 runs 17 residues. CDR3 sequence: CASSLRQGYGLDTEAFF. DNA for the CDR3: TGTGCCAGCTCACTCCGACAGGGTTACGGGTTGGACACTGAAGCTTTCTTT.

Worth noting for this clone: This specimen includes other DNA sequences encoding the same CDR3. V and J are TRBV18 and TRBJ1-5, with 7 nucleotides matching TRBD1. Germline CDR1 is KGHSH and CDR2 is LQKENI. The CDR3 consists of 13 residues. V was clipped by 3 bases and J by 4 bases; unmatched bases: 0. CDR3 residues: CASSPDRNQPQHF. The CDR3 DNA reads TGTGCCAGCTCACCGGACAGGAATCAGCCCCAGCATTTT.

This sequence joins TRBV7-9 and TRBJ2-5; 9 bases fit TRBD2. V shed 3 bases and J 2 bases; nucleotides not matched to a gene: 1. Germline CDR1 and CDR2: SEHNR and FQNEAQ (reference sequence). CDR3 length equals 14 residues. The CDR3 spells CASSFAGGQETQYF. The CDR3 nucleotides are TGTGCCAGCAGCTTCGCGGGAGGGCAAGAGACCCAGTACTTC. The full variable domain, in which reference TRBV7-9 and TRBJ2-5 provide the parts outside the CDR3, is DTGVSQNPRHKITKRGQNVTFRCDPISEHNRLYWYRQTLGQGPEFLTYFQNEAQLEKSRLLSDRFSAERPKGSFSTLEIQRTEQGDSAMYLCASSFAGGQETQYFGPGTRLLVL.

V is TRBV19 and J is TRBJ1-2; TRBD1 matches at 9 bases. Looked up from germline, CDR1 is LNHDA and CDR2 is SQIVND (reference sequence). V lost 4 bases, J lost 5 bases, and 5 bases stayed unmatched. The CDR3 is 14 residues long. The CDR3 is CASSTGTGTYGYTF. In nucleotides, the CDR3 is TGTGCCAGTAGTACCGGGACAGGGACTTATGGCTACACCTTC.

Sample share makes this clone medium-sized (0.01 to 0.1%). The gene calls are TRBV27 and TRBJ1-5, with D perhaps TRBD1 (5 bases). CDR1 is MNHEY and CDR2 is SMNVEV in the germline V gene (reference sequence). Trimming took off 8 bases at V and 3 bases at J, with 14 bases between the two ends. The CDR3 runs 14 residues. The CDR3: CASWGLDYNQPQHF. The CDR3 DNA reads TGTGCCAGCTGGGGACTCGATTACAATCAGCCCCAGCATTTT.

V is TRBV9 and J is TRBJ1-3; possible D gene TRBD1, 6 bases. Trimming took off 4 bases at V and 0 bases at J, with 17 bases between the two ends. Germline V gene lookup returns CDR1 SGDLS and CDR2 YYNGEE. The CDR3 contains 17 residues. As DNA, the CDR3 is TGTGCCAGCAGCAATGGACAGACGAAATCCTCTGGAAACACCATATATTTT. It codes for CASSNGQTKSSGNTIYF.

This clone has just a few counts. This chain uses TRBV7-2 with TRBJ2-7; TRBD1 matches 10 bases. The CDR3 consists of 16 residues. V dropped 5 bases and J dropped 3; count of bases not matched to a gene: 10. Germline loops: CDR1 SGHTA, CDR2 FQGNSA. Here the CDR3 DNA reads TGTGCCAGCAGCCCATCTTCGGACAGGGGGTTCTACGAGCAGTACTTC. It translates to CASSPSSDRGFYEQYF.

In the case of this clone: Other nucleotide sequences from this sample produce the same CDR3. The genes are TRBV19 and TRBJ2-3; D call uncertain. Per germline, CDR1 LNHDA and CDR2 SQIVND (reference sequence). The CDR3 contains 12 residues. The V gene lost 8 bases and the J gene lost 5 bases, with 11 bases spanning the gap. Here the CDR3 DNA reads TGTGCCAGTCGACTGTCCGGAGATACGCAGTATTTT. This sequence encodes CASRLSGDTQYF.

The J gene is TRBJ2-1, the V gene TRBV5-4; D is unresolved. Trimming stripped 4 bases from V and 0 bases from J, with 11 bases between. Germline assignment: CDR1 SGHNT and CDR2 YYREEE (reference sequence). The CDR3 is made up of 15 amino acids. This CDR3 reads CASSEQTGSYNEQFF. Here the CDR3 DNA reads TGTGCCAGCAGCGAACAGACCGGCTCCTACAATGAGCAGTTCTTC.

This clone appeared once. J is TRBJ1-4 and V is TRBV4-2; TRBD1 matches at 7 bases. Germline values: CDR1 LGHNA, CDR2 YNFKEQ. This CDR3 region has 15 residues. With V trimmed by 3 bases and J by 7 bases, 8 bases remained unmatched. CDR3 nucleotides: TGTGCCAGCAGCCAGGGCGACAGGGATATTGAAAAACTGTTTTTT. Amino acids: CASSQGDRDIEKLFF.